What follows are 26 T cell receptor beta chains derived from one specimen sequenced in a study of blood T cells in healthy people across ages. Primed by a sample-barcoded 5' primer and a J-beta primer mix, a second PCR proceeded for about 7 to 11 cycles. TCRdb passed the 5' RACE reads through MiXCR, listing each CDR3 protein once. Altogether more than 1.4 million distinct CDR3 sequences are present, approximately 42% being singletons, with the ten largest covering 7.9%. The sample consisted of blood. All receptors come from a woman between 18 and 29 years old in good health.

In its sample, this clonotype was seen a few times. The CDR3 DNA reads TGCAGTGCTAGAACAGGGCCTTCTAATGAAAAACTGTTTTTT. This sequence encodes CSARTGPSNEKLFF. The J gene is TRBJ1-4, the V gene TRBV20-1, with D possibly TRBD1 on 6 matching bases. The CDR3 has 14 amino acids. Germline CDR1 and CDR2: DFQATT and SNEGSKA (reference sequence). V was pared by 2 bases and J by 3 bases, with 10 bases between.

This clonotype was recorded at least ten times. V usage is TRBV7-2 and J usage is TRBJ2-5; 7 bases align to TRBD2. Germline-derived CDR1 and CDR2 are SGHTA and FQGNSA. The CDR3 length is 15 residues. Trimming cost V 5 bases and J 5 bases; bases outside gene matches: 11. CDR3 residues: CASSPGTNREETQYF. The CDR3 DNA is TGTGCCAGCAGCCCCGGGACTAACAGAGAGGAGACCCAGTACTTC.

The CDR3 DNA follows: TGTGCCAGCAGTACCCGGAGGGGTCTCCCCTACGAGCAGTACTTC. It translates to CASSTRRGLPYEQYF. The rearrangement uses TRBV6-1 and TRBJ2-7; possibly TRBD2 for D (6 bases). The CDR3 spans 15 residues. CDR1 and CDR2 from the germline V gene are MNHNS and SASEGT. V lost 5 bases and J lost 2, with 16 bases in between.

V gene TRBV27 combines with J gene TRBJ2-5; D perhaps matches TRBD1 (8 bases). CDR3 length: 18 amino acids. V was shortened by 1 base and J by 2 bases, with 20 bases between the two germline ends. Germline V gives CDR1 MNHEY, CDR2 SMNVEV (reference sequence). CDR3 sequence (DNA): TGTGCCAGCAGTTTATACCATCCACAGGGGGGGGTACAAGAGACCCAGTACTTC. This codes for CASSLYHPQGGVQETQYF.

The J gene is TRBJ2-1, the V gene TRBV20-1; the D call may be TRBD1 or TRBD2 (7 bases each). There are 19 residues in the CDR3. Germline V gives CDR1 DFQATT, CDR2 SNEGSKA (reference sequence). Trimming removed 0 bases at V and 1 base at J, with 22 bases between. As DNA, the CDR3 is TGCAGTGCTAGAGATCTTACGGGGGGACAGATAAGGTCCTACAATGAGCAGTTCTTC. Its translation: CSARDLTGGQIRSYNEQFF.

The V and J genes are TRBV20-1 and TRBJ2-1, with TRBD2 matching over 10 bases. With V trimmed by 6 bases and J by 11 bases, 16 bases remained unmatched. The germline gives CDR1 DFQATT, CDR2 SNEGSKA (reference sequence). This CDR3 has 15 amino acids. CDR3 amino acids: CSAASTSGIGGQQFF. DNA of the CDR3: TGCAGTGCCGCCTCAACTAGCGGGATAGGGGGGCAGCAGTTCTTC.

The rearrangement links TRBV28 to TRBJ2-1, with D possibly matching TRBD2 (5 bases). This CDR3 comprises 22 residues. The germline gives CDR1 MDHEN, CDR2 SYDVKM. Trimming pared 5 bases from V and 0 bases from J, leaving 32 bases between. CDR3 amino acids: CASSRDTRGLTPYQSSYNEQFF. CDR3 coding DNA: TGTGCCAGCAGTCGCGACACTAGAGGACTCACTCCTTACCAGAGCTCCTACAATGAGCAGTTCTTC.

The rearrangement uses TRBV6-5 and TRBJ2-1, with 7 positions matching TRBD1. This CDR3 comprises 14 residues. V was pared by 0 bases and J by 5 bases, with 1 base of the junction left unmatched. Germline V gives CDR1 MNHEY, CDR2 SVGAGI. CDR3 in DNA: TGTGCCAGCAGTTACTCGGGACAGAACAATGAGCAGTTCTTC. It specifies CASSYSGQNNEQFF.

This clonotype occurred a few times. The chain joins TRBV29-1 to TRBJ2-7, with a possible D match to TRBD2 (5 bases). Germline CDR1 and CDR2: SQVTM and ANQGSEA. The CDR3 consists of 13 residues. V was shortened by 4 bases and J by 6 bases, with 16 bases between the two germline ends. CDR3 region: CSVGGGGGLEQYF. CDR3 sequence (DNA): TGCAGCGTTGGAGGCGGCGGCGGGCTCGAGCAGTACTTC.

The CDR3 nucleotides read TGTGCCAGCAGTGAATATAGGGGACAGCAAGAGACCCAGTACTTC. It is translated as CASSEYRGQQETQYF. This rearrangement joins TRBV25-1 to TRBJ2-5, with 7 bases lining up with TRBD1. Germline lookup yields CDR1 MGHDK and CDR2 SYGVNS. CDR3 length: 15 residues. V was pared by 0 bases and J by 2 bases, with 3 bases of the junction left unmatched.

This clonotype was counted many times. The rearrangement uses TRBV28 and TRBJ1-2, with D possibly TRBD1 on 5 matching bases. Germline-derived CDR1 and CDR2 are MDHEN and SYDVKM. The CDR3 extends over 12 amino acids. The V end was cut by 6 bases, the J end by 4 bases, with 9 bases between. In DNA, the CDR3 is TGTGCCAGCAGGCCTGGGGGCTATGGCTACACCTTC. Encoded protein: CASRPGGYGYTF.

The chain links TRBV6-5 to TRBJ2-1, with D tentatively TRBD1 or TRBD2 (5 bases each). This CDR3 region has 16 residues. The ends were cut back, 6 bases at V and 5 bases at J, with 20 bases in the middle. Germline CDR1 and CDR2: MNHEY and SVGAGI. CDR3 in DNA: TGTGCCAGCAGCTCACCGCAGGGAAGCGGAAACAATGAGCAGTTCTTC. Amino acids: CASSSPQGSGNNEQFF.

The chain couples TRBV6-4 to TRBJ1-1; 11 positions match TRBD1. Per germline, CDR1 MRHNA and CDR2 SNTAGT. There are 18 residues in the CDR3. V dropped 2 bases and J dropped 4; count of bases not matched to a gene: 12. For the CDR3, the DNA is TGTGCCAGCAGTGACCCACCGGGACAGGGGGAATGGGGCACTGAAGCTTTCTTT. This codes for CASSDPPGQGEWGTEAFF.

This clonotype has more than one count but fewer than ten. The J gene is TRBJ2-5, the V gene TRBV7-2; 14 bases line up with TRBD2. This CDR3 spans 15 amino acids. CDR1 SGHTA and CDR2 FQGNSA come from the germline V gene. Trimming at V came to 6 bases and at J to 7 bases, leaving 7 bases not matched to a gene. CDR3 nucleotide sequence: TGTGCCAGCAGTACGACTAGCGGGGGGGCTGTGACCCAGTACTTC. Protein product: CASSTTSGGAVTQYF. The full variable domain, in which reference TRBV7-2 and TRBJ2-5 provide the parts outside the CDR3, is GAGVSQSPSNKVTEKGKDVELRCDPISGHTALYWYRQSLGQGLEFLIYFQGNSAPDKSGLPSDRFSAERTGGSVSTLTIQRTQQEDSAVYLCASSTTSGGAVTQYFGPGTRLLVL.

This clonotype was seen at least ten times. The V and J genes are TRBV6-5 and TRBJ2-7; 7 bases are shared with TRBD1. V gave up 5 bases and J gave up 3 bases; unmatched junction bases: 7. Germline V gene sequence: CDR1 MNHEY, CDR2 SVGAGI. The CDR3 has 14 residues. CDR3 nucleotides: TGTGCCAGCAGTGGGGGACAGACTAACTACGAGCAGTACTTC. Encoded protein: CASSGGQTNYEQYF.

The CDR3, as DNA: TGTGCCTGGAGTGTAGTATCTAGCTATGGCTACACCTTC. Translating it yields CAWSVVSSYGYTF. The chain links TRBV30 to TRBJ1-2; D not certain. This CDR3 has 13 residues. V lost 0 bases, J lost 4 bases, and 9 bases lay in between. Germline values: CDR1 GTSNPN, CDR2 SVGIG (reference sequence).

This clonotype has a handful of counts. This chain links TRBV7-9 with TRBJ2-7; 9 nucleotides align to TRBD1. Germline assignment: CDR1 SEHNR and CDR2 FQNEAQ (reference sequence). The CDR3 runs to 17 residues. The junction had 20 bases not matched to a gene; V was cut back by 10 bases and J by 4 bases. The CDR3 DNA reads as TGTGCCACCTCCGGACGGACAGGGGCCCGGATGATTTACGAGCAGTACTTC. Translated, it gives CATSGRTGARMIYEQYF.

This chain connects TRBV6-5 to TRBJ2-1, with TRBD2 as a possible D gene (5 bases). The CDR3 spans 13 residues. Germline loops: CDR1 MNHEY, CDR2 SVGAGI. V was cut by 6 bases and J by 7 bases, with 13 bases left in between. The CDR3 DNA reads as TGTGCCAGCAGGGGCTTCACGGGGAATGAGCAGTTCTTC. It is translated as CASRGFTGNEQFF.

This sequence joins TRBV15 and TRBJ1-1, with D perhaps TRBD1 (5 bases). This CDR3 contains 14 residues. Germline V lookup: CDR1 LNHNV, CDR2 YYDKDF (reference sequence). Trimming shortened V by 1 base and J by 5 bases, and 11 bases separated the two germline ends. The CDR3 DNA sequence: TGTGCCACCAGCAGAGCCGGGGGTGGGACTGAAGCTTTCTTT. This codes for CATSRAGGGTEAFF.

This chain uses TRBV10-3 with TRBJ2-3; tentatively, D is TRBD2 (5 bases). This CDR3 comprises 14 residues. Germline V gene data show CDR1 as ENHRY and CDR2 as SYGVKD. The ends were cut back, 7 bases at V and 0 bases at J, with 11 bases in the middle. The CDR3 is CAITPSRSTDTQYF. DNA of the CDR3: TGTGCCATCACTCCTAGCAGGAGCACAGATACGCAGTATTTT.

The chain has TRBV10-3 and TRBJ1-1; possible D gene TRBD1, 6 bases. The germline V and J ends were trimmed by 4 bases and 4 bases, with 10 bases remaining between them. The CDR3 is 13 residues long. Germline CDR1 ENHRY, CDR2 SYGVKD. Written as DNA, the CDR3 is TGTGCCATCAGTGGCGGGGGGCCCACTGAAGCTTTCTTT. It yields the protein CAISGGGPTEAFF.

This rearrangement joins TRBV18 to TRBJ1-5; D possibly corresponds to TRBD1 (6 bases). The germline gives CDR1 KGHSH, CDR2 LQKENI. The CDR3 contains 15 residues. The germline V and J ends were trimmed by 5 bases and 4 bases, with 15 bases remaining between them. CDR3 region: CASSKQGGGNQPQHF. CDR3 in DNA: TGTGCCAGCTCAAAACAGGGTGGGGGGAATCAGCCCCAGCATTTT. The complete variable domain, with remaining parts taken from reference TRBV18 and TRBJ1-5, reads NAGVMQNPRHLVRRRGQEARLRCSPMKGHSHVYWYRQLPEEGLKFMVYLQKENIIDESGMPKERFSAEFPKEGPSILRIQQVVRGDSAAYFCASSKQGGGNQPQHFGDGTRLSIL.

This chain uses TRBV12-3 or TRBV12-4 with TRBJ1-3; 8 bases line up with TRBD1. Unmatched junction bases numbered 3, after V lost 6 bases and J lost 2 bases. CDR3 length: 14 residues. The CDR3 region has the DNA TGTGCCAGCAGGCAGGGGGCGACTGGAAACACCATATATTTT. Amino acid sequence: CASRQGATGNTIYF.

This chain connects TRBV20-1 to TRBJ2-3, with 7 bases fitting TRBD1. The CDR3 extends over 16 amino acids. In germline, CDR1 is DFQATT, CDR2 SNEGSKA (reference sequence). Trimming cost V 4 bases and J 2 bases; bases outside gene matches: 12. The CDR3 DNA sequence: TGCAGTGCTATAAACAGAGGGGACAGACTCACAGATACGCAGTATTTT. Protein sequence: CSAINRGDRLTDTQYF.

The chain uses TRBV28 and TRBJ2-7, with D maybe TRBD1 (5 bases). This CDR3 is built from 17 residues. The V and J ends lost 8 bases and 0 bases respectively, with 23 bases between them. Germline V lookup: CDR1 MDHEN, CDR2 SYDVKM. The CDR3 is CASGTGRARPNSYEQYF. As DNA, the CDR3 is TGTGCCAGCGGAACGGGCAGGGCGCGACCCAACTCCTACGAGCAGTACTTC.

This clonotype was counted between two and nine times. The CDR3 DNA is TGCAGTGCTCCCTTCCCAGGGATCTACGAGCAGTACTTC. Its translation is CSAPFPGIYEQYF. The chain has TRBV20-1 and TRBJ2-7; tentatively, D is TRBD1 (5 bases). Germline CDR1 is DFQATT and CDR2 is SNEGSKA (reference sequence). Between the trimmed V and J ends, which lost 5 bases and 3 bases, there was a span of 14 bases. The CDR3 consists of 13 residues.